This TCR beta chain was profiled in a study of blood T cell repertoires in COVID-19. About the study: PBMCs, B-cell-depleted T cells, or T cells provided the cDNA or gDNA that made up the material.

Sequenced by immunoSEQ multiplex PCR; TCRdb stores in-frame clones only, minus some. Among approximately 140,000 clones listed, about 82% were seen once. The ends were cut back, 8 bases at V and 1 base at J, with 18 bases in the middle. Per the germline V gene, CDR1 is MDHEN and CDR2 is SYDVKM. The CDR3 spans 15 residues. The specimen sequenced was peripheral blood. V is TRBV28 and J is TRBJ2-7, with a weak D call TRBD2 (6 bases). This receptor was identified in a woman in her forties with active or convalescent COVID-19. The CDR3 sequence is CASPPSARGSYEQYF. The CDR3 DNA follows: TGTGCCAGCCCTCCAAGTGCCCGGGGGTCCTACGAGCAGTACTTC.